This entry is about one T cell receptor (beta chain). The PCR made use of 60 Vbeta and 13 Jbeta primers. Sequenced by immunoSEQ multiplex PCR; TCRdb stores in-frame clones only, minus some. The sample carries approximately 220,000 clones, almost 80% recorded once. V trimming: 8 bases; J trimming: 1 base; junction bases outside the gene matches: 8. Germline CDR1 is MNHEY and CDR2 is SVGAGI. CDR3 length equals 15 residues. This specimen belongs to a study of cytomegalovirus exposure and HLA in healthy donors. Whole-study context: Researchers previously reported finding more than 100 million unique TCR beta sequences from about 179 million T cells.

The J gene is TRBJ1-5, the V gene TRBV6-5, with 7 nucleotides matching TRBD1. This receptor was obtained from a male donor in good health and CMV-seronegative. Sequencing was done on a sample of PBMCs. CDR3 in DNA: TGTGCCAGCGGTACTACAGGGGCCAGCAATCAGCCCCAGCATTTT. Translating it yields CASGTTGASNQPQHF.